The clone carrying this T cell receptor (beta chain) was found many times. These data come from a study of identical twins. TCRdb used MiXCR to reprocess the 5' RACE reads, holding one entry per CDR3 protein. The sample lists 500,000 to 700,000 distinct CDR3 sequences, roughly 7.2% occurring once. Germline assignment: CDR1 DFQATT and CDR2 SNEGSKA (reference sequence). The V end was cut by 2 bases, the J end by 4 bases, with 9 bases between. This CDR3 comprises 12 residues. This sample also belongs to another study, concerning yellow fever vaccine responses in identical twins.

The genes are TRBV20-1 and TRBJ2-7; D is tentatively TRBD1 or TRBD2 (5 bases each). Sequencing was done on a sample of PBMCs. The TCR sequence derives from a woman between 18 and 30 years old in good health. CDR3: CSARMGEYEQYF. In DNA form, the CDR3 reads TGCAGTGCTAGAATGGGGGAATACGAGCAGTACTTC.